A single sample gave rise to the 29 T cell receptor beta chains below, sequenced in a study of CD8 T cells in Susac syndrome. RNA was extracted with the RNeasy kit, and a quantity of roughly 0.45 to 1 ug was reverse transcribed using random hexamers. Each CDR3 protein is one row after TCRdb ran MiXCR on the immunoSEQ multiplex PCR reads. The table records 110,000 or so distinct CDR3 sequences, around 90% of them present only once. The sample consisted of CD4+ T cells from PBMCs. The receptor set was obtained from a human donor in good health.

The chain carries TRBV7-8 and TRBJ2-7; D unresolved. The CDR3 is 13 amino acids. Germline V gene lookup returns CDR1 SGHVS and CDR2 FQNEAQ. V dropped 5 bases and J dropped 6 bases, with 14 bases sitting between them. CDR3 amino acids: CASSVLFKAEQYF. In DNA, the CDR3 is TGTGCCAGCAGCGTCCTGTTTAAAGCCGAGCAGTACTTC. The whole variable domain, remainder taken from reference TRBV7-8 and TRBJ2-7, is GAGVSQSPRYKVAKRGQDVALRCDPISGHVSLFWYQQALGQGPEFLTYFQNEAQLDKSGLPSDRFFAERPEGSVSTLKIQRTQQEDSAVYLCASSVLFKAEQYFGPGTRLTVT.

The chain is built from TRBV12-3 or TRBV12-4 and TRBJ2-1, with a possible D match to TRBD2 (7 bases). Between the trimmed V and J ends, which lost 5 bases and 6 bases, there was a span of 17 bases. This CDR3 contains 15 residues. CDR3 nucleotides: TGTGCCAGCAGTCTCGCGGCGGGGGCCATCAATGAGCAGTTCTTC. It is translated as CASSLAAGAINEQFF.

The chain links TRBV7-9 to TRBJ2-7, with 7 bases matching TRBD2. CDR1 is SEHNR, CDR2 FQNEAQ, per germline (reference sequence). The CDR3 has 11 residues. J gave up 1 base and V 11 bases, and 2 bases lay outside the gene matches. The CDR3 loop reads CAGGESYEQYF. The CDR3 DNA is TGTGCCGGGGGGGAATCCTACGAGCAGTACTTC. The entire variable domain, with the rest obtained from reference TRBV7-9 and TRBJ2-7, is as follows: DTGVSQNPRHKITKRGQNVTFRCDPISEHNRLYWYRQTLGQGPEFLTYFQNEAQLEKSRLLSDRFSAERPKGSFSTLEIQRTEQGDSAMYLCAGGESYEQYFGPGTRLTVT.

The chain has TRBV6-2 or TRBV6-3 and TRBJ2-2; D gene ambiguous. Germline assignment: CDR1 MNHEY and CDR2 SVGEGT. The CDR3 runs to 13 residues. Trimming left V 6 bases short and J 4 bases short, with 9 bases between. The CDR3 DNA is TGTGCCAGCAGCCACCCGGGCACCGGGGAGCTGTTTTTT. This encodes CASSHPGTGELFF.

This clonotype has just a few counts. The chain uses TRBV27 and TRBJ1-2; 8 nucleotides align to TRBD1. V lost 5 bases, J lost 3 bases, and 2 bases stayed unmatched. The CDR3 has 13 amino acids. Germline CDR1 reads MNHEY; CDR2 reads SMNVEV (reference sequence). This CDR3 is CASSGTGDYGYTF. CDR3 nucleotides: TGTGCCAGCAGTGGGACAGGAGACTATGGCTACACCTTC.

The V gene is TRBV11-2, the J gene TRBJ1-2; weak D call: TRBD1 (5 bases). This CDR3 region has 15 residues. The V gene lost 5 bases and the J gene lost 2 bases, with 15 bases spanning the gap. The germline CDR1 and CDR2 sequences are SGHAT and FQNNGV. Here the CDR3 DNA reads TGTGCCAGCAGCCGGTGGGGCGGAGGCAACTATGGCTACACCTTC. The encoded protein is CASSRWGGGNYGYTF.

The CDR3 sequence is CASSLLAGGPDEQFF. The CDR3 DNA follows: TGTGCCAGCAGCTTACTAGCGGGGGGGCCGGATGAGCAGTTCTTC. The chain joins TRBV7-3 to TRBJ2-1; 12 bases line up with TRBD2. From germline, CDR1 is SGHTA and CDR2 FQGTGA. There are 15 residues in the CDR3. V gave up 2 bases and J gave up 8 bases; unmatched junction bases: 4.

J is TRBJ2-7 and V is TRBV5-6; D gene ambiguous. The CDR3 contains 14 residues. Germline V CDR1 and CDR2: SGHDT, YYEEEE. V lost 4 bases and J 2 bases, leaving 13 bases between the germline ends. The DNA of the CDR3 is TGTGCCAGCAGCAACCTCGGCGTCCCCTACGAGCAGTACTTC. Protein: CASSNLGVPYEQYF.

CDR3 residues: CASSFTGGEAFF. CDR3 in DNA: TGCGCCAGCAGCTTTACAGGGGGCGAAGCTTTCTTT. The rearrangement uses TRBV5-1 and TRBJ1-1, with TRBD1 matching 9 bases. Looked up from germline, CDR1 is SGHRS and CDR2 is YFSETQ. The length of the CDR3 is 12 residues. The ends lost 2 bases at V and 8 bases at J; junction bases unmatched: 1.

J is TRBJ1-5 and V is TRBV29-1; no clear D. CDR1 is SQVTM and CDR2 is ANQGSEA in the germline V gene. The V end lost 4 bases, the J end lost 0 bases, and 16 bases lay between the germline ends. The CDR3 runs 16 residues. CDR3 DNA sequence: TGCAGCGTTGTAACGGAGTCACTCGATAGCAATCAGCCCCAGCATTTT. This gives the protein CSVVTESLDSNQPQHF.

The V and J genes are TRBV7-9 and TRBJ1-1; D gene unclear. Trimming cost V 10 bases and J 8 bases, with 17 bases left between them. The CDR3 sequence is 12 residues long. From germline, CDR1 is SEHNR and CDR2 FQNEAQ (reference sequence). DNA for the CDR3: TGTGCCAACACCGCACGGATAGGCGAAGCTTTCTTT. Residues: CANTARIGEAFF.

The V gene is TRBV4-3, the J gene TRBJ2-7; D call uncertain. This CDR3 spans 15 amino acids. From germline, CDR1 is LGHNA and CDR2 YSLEER. Trimming shortened V by 4 bases and J by 9 bases, and 22 bases separated the two germline ends. This chain's CDR3 is CASSPQTGGMSVQYF. DNA of the CDR3: TGCGCCAGCAGCCCTCAGACGGGCGGCATGTCTGTGCAGTACTTC.

The genes are TRBV6-2 or TRBV6-3 and TRBJ2-1, with D perhaps matching TRBD1 or TRBD2 (5 bases each). Germline CDR1 MNHEY, CDR2 SVGEGT. V shed 10 bases and J shed 10 bases, with 23 bases lying between them. CDR3 length: 14 residues. The CDR3 DNA is TGTGCCACCCAACCACCCGGGGCGTTCGGCGAGCAGTTCTTC. As protein: CATQPPGAFGEQFF.

Notes on this clonotype: The junction differs from germline at one of its ends, possibly a read error. The chain combines TRBV19 with TRBJ2-1; the D call may be TRBD1 or TRBD2 (5 bases each). The CDR3 totals 16 residues. The germline V gene has CDR1 LNHDA and CDR2 SQIVND (reference sequence). The CDR3 nucleotides are TGTGCCAGTAGCGCCTATGGGACCTCCCTCCCCAATCAGCAGTTCTTC. Its translation: CASSAYGTSLPNQQFF.

The V gene is TRBV15, the J gene TRBJ1-1; D gene ambiguous. Germline assignment: CDR1 LNHNV and CDR2 YYDKDF (reference sequence). The CDR3 is 13 amino acids. Trimming shortened V by 3 bases and J by 0 bases, and 5 bases separated the two germline ends. The CDR3 loop is CATSSTVNTEAFF. The CDR3 DNA is TGTGCCACCAGCAGTACCGTGAACACTGAAGCTTTCTTT.

This chain links TRBV18 with TRBJ2-2; D perhaps matches TRBD1 (6 bases). In germline, CDR1 is KGHSH, CDR2 LQKENI. Trimming pared 3 bases from V and 4 bases from J, leaving 15 bases between. This CDR3 is built from 16 residues. The CDR3 loop is CASSPLRTDITGELFF. Here the CDR3 DNA reads TGTGCCAGCTCACCGCTGCGGACAGACATCACCGGGGAGCTGTTTTTT.

The V gene is TRBV18, the J gene TRBJ2-1; D might be TRBD1 (6 bases). This CDR3 spans 15 amino acids. V lost 2 bases and J lost 4, with 12 bases in between. From germline, CDR1 is KGHSH and CDR2 LQKENI. The CDR3 spells CASSPTGQIYNEQFF. The CDR3 DNA follows: TGTGCCAGCTCACCAACAGGACAGATATACAATGAGCAGTTCTTC.

The chain uses TRBV30 and TRBJ2-7, with D possibly TRBD2 on 7 matching bases. In germline, CDR1 is GTSNPN, CDR2 SVGIG (reference sequence). This CDR3 is built from 14 residues. V was trimmed by 0 bases and J by 1 base, leaving 10 bases between them. CDR3 nucleotides: TGTGCCTGGAGTGTAGGGGGGGCTTCCTACGAGCAGTACTTC. Amino acids: CAWSVGGASYEQYF.

The chain employs TRBV5-1 and TRBJ1-1, with D possibly being TRBD1 (6 bases). The V end lost 3 bases, the J end lost 4 bases, and 22 bases lay between the germline ends. The CDR3 runs 17 residues. Germline loops: CDR1 SGHRS, CDR2 YFSETQ. CDR3 loop: CASSSEGGPGWVTEAFF. CDR3 nucleotide sequence: TGCGCCAGCAGCTCCGAAGGGGGACCAGGGTGGGTCACTGAAGCTTTCTTT.

The J gene is TRBJ2-3, the V gene TRBV12-5, with 8 bases identical to TRBD2. Germline V lookup: CDR1 LGHNT, CDR2 FRNRAP. The length of the CDR3 is 15 residues. With 5 bases clipped from V and 3 bases from J, the junction kept 7 bases outside the gene matches. Written as DNA, the CDR3 is TGTGCTAGTGGTGGGACTAGTATCGTAACAGATACGCAGTATTTT. Protein product: CASGGTSIVTDTQYF.

Notes on this clonotype: One end of the junction does not line up with germline, which may come from a read error. The V call is TRBV7-2, the J call TRBJ1-1; D is unresolved. This CDR3 comprises 14 residues. Germline V CDR1 and CDR2: SGHTA, FQGNSA. CDR3 nucleotide sequence: TGTGCCGGCAGCTTCACGGATATGAACACTGAAGCTTTCTTT. Translating gives CAGSFTDMNTEAFF. The entire variable domain, with the rest obtained from reference TRBV7-2 and TRBJ1-1, is as follows: GAGVSQSPSNKVTEKGKDVELRCDPISGHTALYWYRQSLGQGLEFLIYFQGNSAPDKSGLPSDRFSAERTGGSVSTLTIQRTQQEDSAVYLCAGSFTDMNTEAFFGQGTRLTVV.

The chain carries TRBV5-1 and TRBJ1-6, with TRBD1 matching over 7 bases. The V segment lost 0 bases and the J segment 6 bases; nucleotides outside the gene matches: 9. Germline V lookup: CDR1 SGHRS, CDR2 YFSETQ. There are 17 residues in the CDR3. The CDR3 spells CASSLALGGRGNSPLHF. CDR3 bases: TGCGCCAGCAGCTTGGCATTAGGGGGCCGGGGTAATTCACCCCTCCACTTT.

The chain couples TRBV12-3 or TRBV12-4 to TRBJ1-2; D possibly corresponds to TRBD1 (5 bases). Trimming took off 6 bases at V and 2 bases at J, with 10 bases between the two ends. The CDR3 has 13 amino acids. CDR3 DNA sequence: TGTGCCAGCAGATTACAGGAAAACTATGGCTACACCTTC. The encoded protein is CASRLQENYGYTF.

There are a few counts of this clonotype. For the CDR3, the DNA is TGTGCCAGCAGCTATAGCGTTTACGAGCAGTACTTC. Residues: CASSYSVYEQYF. The chain employs TRBV7-2 and TRBJ2-7; TRBD2 is a possible D gene (5 bases). CDR3 length: 12 amino acids. Germline assignment: CDR1 SGHTA and CDR2 FQGNSA. The germline V and J ends were trimmed by 4 bases and 4 bases, with 8 bases remaining between them.

This clonotype was seen a single time. The chain combines TRBV20-1 with TRBJ2-3, with 13 bases that match TRBD2. Germline CDR1 reads DFQATT; CDR2 reads SNEGSKA (reference sequence). This CDR3 is built from 16 residues. With 5 bases clipped from V and 3 bases from J, the junction kept 8 bases outside the gene matches. CDR3 nucleotides: TGCAGTGCTGGGGCCCAACTAGCGGGAGGGACAGATACGCAGTATTTT. It yields the protein CSAGAQLAGGTDTQYF.

The chain's CDR3 is CASSSIYGTEAFF. CDR3 DNA sequence: TGCGCCAGCAGCTCAATATACGGAACTGAAGCTTTCTTT. The gene calls are TRBV5-1 and TRBJ1-1, with unresolved D. Germline loops: CDR1 SGHRS, CDR2 YFSETQ. With 3 bases removed from V and 5 bases from J, the gap between germline ends came to 11 bases. The CDR3 loop spans 13 amino acids. Variable domain in full (rest from reference TRBV5-1 and TRBJ1-1): KAGVTQTPRYLIKTRGQQVTLSCSPISGHRSVSWYQQTPGQGLQFLFEYFSETQRNKGNFPGRFSGRQFSNSRSEMNVSTLELGDSALYLCASSSIYGTEAFFGQGTRLTVV.

The sample holds a few counts of this clonotype. V gene TRBV27 combines with J gene TRBJ1-1, with a weak D call TRBD1 (5 bases). V lost 5 bases and J 1 base, leaving 17 bases between the germline ends. Germline V gene lookup returns CDR1 MNHEY and CDR2 SMNVEV (reference sequence). CDR3 length: 16 amino acids. The CDR3 loop is CASSPKQGTGNTEAFF. CDR3 DNA: TGTGCCAGCAGTCCGAAGCAGGGAACGGGGAACACTGAAGCTTTCTTT.

The chain combines TRBV29-1 with TRBJ2-1, with a tentative D call TRBD1 (5 bases). The CDR3 runs 14 residues. From germline, CDR1 is SQVTM and CDR2 ANQGSEA. V lost 3 bases and J 0 bases, leaving 9 bases between the germline ends. The CDR3 reads CSVEDTSSYNEQFF. The CDR3 DNA reads as TGCAGCGTTGAGGACACCAGCTCCTACAATGAGCAGTTCTTC.

The J gene is TRBJ2-5, the V gene TRBV13; TRBD2 is a possible D gene (5 bases). This CDR3 spans 17 amino acids. Germline V CDR1 and CDR2: PRHDT, FYEKMQ (reference sequence). Trimming shortened V by 3 bases and J by 2 bases, and 19 bases separated the two germline ends. The CDR3 sequence is CASSFGSISGAQETQYF. The CDR3 DNA sequence: TGTGCCAGCAGCTTCGGGTCTATCAGCGGAGCACAAGAGACCCAGTACTTC.